The clone carrying this T cell receptor beta chain was seen more than once but under ten times. Antigen specificity is unknown. This sample is part of a study of T cells in Graves' hyperthyroidism and ophthalmopathy. Lactation, pregnancy, other autoimmune disease or uncontrolled infection excluded patients. Source material for PBMCs was more than 9.5 ml fresh peripheral blood. This CDR3 has 13 residues. Looked up from germline, CDR1 is GTSNPN and CDR2 is SVGIG (reference sequence). Trimming removed 1 base from V and 8 bases from J, with 15 bases in between. What was amplified from RNA transcripts were TCR beta CDR3 regions. The primer set for the first-round RT-PCR of the TCR CDR3 was HTBI. TCRdb redid the calling of the multiplex PCR reads with MiXCR, one entry per CDR3 protein. The repertoire consists of 500,000 or so distinct CDR3 sequences, with about 16% occurring once and the leading ten covering 25% to 30%.

Study-wide points: Researchers found most expanded thyroid clonotypes above 0.001 in blood as well.

This TCR was recovered from a woman in her twenties or thirties with Graves' ophthalmopathy. The chain couples TRBV30 to TRBJ2-7, with D possibly being TRBD2 (5 bases). Material for sequencing was blood. This CDR3 is CAWSDRTFYQQYF. For the CDR3, the DNA is TGTGCCTGGAGTGATAGGACTTTTTACCAGCAGTACTTC.